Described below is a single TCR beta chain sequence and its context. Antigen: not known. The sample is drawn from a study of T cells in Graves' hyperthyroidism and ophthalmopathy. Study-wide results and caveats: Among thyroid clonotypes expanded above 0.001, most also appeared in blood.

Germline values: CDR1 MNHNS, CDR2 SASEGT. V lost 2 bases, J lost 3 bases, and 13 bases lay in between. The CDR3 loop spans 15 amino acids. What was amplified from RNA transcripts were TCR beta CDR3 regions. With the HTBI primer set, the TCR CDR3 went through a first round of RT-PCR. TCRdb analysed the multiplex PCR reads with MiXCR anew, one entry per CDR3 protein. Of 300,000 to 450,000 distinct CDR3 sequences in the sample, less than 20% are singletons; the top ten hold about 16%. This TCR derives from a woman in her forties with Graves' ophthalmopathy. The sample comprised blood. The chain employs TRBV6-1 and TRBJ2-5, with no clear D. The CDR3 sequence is CASSERGSIKETQYF. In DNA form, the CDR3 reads TGTGCCAGCAGTGAAAGAGGTTCGATTAAAGAGACCCAGTACTTC.